The 22 T cell receptor beta chains given below trace back to one sample, sequenced in a study of blood T cell repertoires in COVID-19 (dated by TCRdb to the early 2020s). Library method: the immunoSEQ multiplex PCR assay. TCRdb re-hosts the immuneACCESS table, in-frame sequences only. Its copies lack some clones; in the studies checked, an unresolved V gene accounts for under half of them, and the cause for the rest is not known. The sample includes some 180,000 clones, with about four fifths observed a single time. The ten largest clones add up to roughly 5.7% of the sample. Sequenced sample: peripheral blood. These TCRs come from a woman aged 40 to 50 with COVID-19, enrolled during active disease.

This sequence joins TRBV4-1 and TRBJ2-5; D gene uncertain. The CDR3 extends over 15 amino acids. The ends were cut back, 0 bases at V and 1 base at J, with 9 bases in the middle. CDR1 and CDR2 (germline): MGHRA, YSYEKL. The CDR3 loop is CASSQDYRSQETQYF. In nucleotides, the CDR3 is TGCGCCAGCAGCCAAGATTACCGCAGCCAAGAGACCCAGTACTTC.

The rearrangement links TRBV9 to TRBJ1-2; D gene ambiguous. Germline CDR1 reads SGDLS; CDR2 reads YYNGEE. V was cut by 1 base and J by 0 bases, with 10 bases left in between. The length of the CDR3 is 15 residues. CDR3 sequence (DNA): TGTGCCAGCAGCGTATCAGACGGAGCTAACTATGGCTACACCTTC. Protein sequence: CASSVSDGANYGYTF. Looking up the rest from reference TRBV9 and TRBJ1-2 gives the full variable domain: DSGVTQTPKHLITATGQRVTLRCSPRSGDLSVYWYQQSLDQGLQFLIQYYNGEERAKGNILERFSAQQFPDLHSELNLSSLELGDSALYFCASSVSDGANYGYTFGSGTRLTVV.

V is TRBV2 and J is TRBJ2-3; TRBD2 might be the D (6 bases). This CDR3 contains 15 residues. V lost 6 bases and J lost 1, with 14 bases in between. Germline lookup yields CDR1 SNHLY and CDR2 FYNNEI. This CDR3 reads CASRMDYGGTDTQYF. The CDR3 region has the DNA TGTGCCAGCAGGATGGACTATGGGGGCACAGATACGCAGTATTTT.

The chain links TRBV6-5 to TRBJ1-2; 7 nucleotides match TRBD1. This CDR3 spans 15 amino acids. J was trimmed by 1 base and V by 8 bases; bases with no gene match: 10. Looked up from germline, CDR1 is MNHEY and CDR2 is SVGAGI. CDR3 DNA: TGTGCCAGCGGACCGGGACAGCGAATTAACTATGGCTACACCTTC. The encoded protein is CASGPGQRINYGYTF.

This clone was detected many times. V usage is TRBV2 and J usage is TRBJ2-7; 7 positions agree with TRBD1. Germline V gene sequence: CDR1 SNHLY, CDR2 FYNNEI. The CDR3 covers 18 residues. V was clipped by 6 bases and J by 3 bases; unmatched bases: 20. CDR3 bases: TGTGCCAGCAGGAGACTCCGGACAGGCCTCATTGGATACTACGAGCAGTACTTC. Residues: CASRRLRTGLIGYYEQYF.

The genes are TRBV2 and TRBJ2-7; D is uncertain. Germline V gene lookup returns CDR1 SNHLY and CDR2 FYNNEI. V lost 4 bases to trimming and J lost 5 bases, with 9 bases between them. The CDR3 contains 12 residues. For the CDR3, the DNA is TGTGCCAGCAGTGCTTTCTTTAACGAGCAGTACTTC. It encodes CASSAFFNEQYF.

V gene TRBV19 combines with J gene TRBJ2-1, with TRBD2 matching 14 bases. CDR3 length: 19 amino acids. The V gene end was trimmed by 5 bases and the J gene end by 0 bases; junction bases not matched to a gene: 9. CDR1 LNHDA and CDR2 SQIVND come from the germline V gene (reference sequence). The CDR3 DNA follows: TGTGCCAGTAGTCCCGGACTAGCGGGGGGTCTGAGCTCCTACAATGAGCAGTTCTTC. Translated, it gives CASSPGLAGGLSSYNEQFF.

This clone was detected only a few times. J is TRBJ1-4 and V is TRBV2, with TRBD1 matching over 7 bases. V lost 9 bases to trimming and J lost 1 base; unmatched junction nucleotides: 17. This CDR3 has 18 amino acids. Per germline, CDR1 SNHLY and CDR2 FYNNEI. CDR3 residues: CARIFEGAGVRTNEKLFF. The CDR3 nucleotides are TGTGCCAGGATCTTTGAGGGGGCCGGGGTAAGAACTAATGAAAAACTGTTTTTT.

The V gene is TRBV7-2, the J gene TRBJ2-4, with D hard to call. The CDR3 has 15 amino acids. V was cut by 1 base and J by 0 bases, with 7 bases left in between. CDR1 SGHTA and CDR2 FQGNSA come from the germline V gene. The CDR3: CASSLGVLAKNIQYF. The DNA of the CDR3 is TGTGCCAGCAGCTTAGGAGTACTAGCCAAAAACATTCAGTACTTC. Together with reference TRBV7-2 and TRBJ2-4, the CDR3 gives the full variable domain: GAGVSQSPSNKVTEKGKDVELRCDPISGHTALYWYRQSLGQGLEFLIYFQGNSAPDKSGLPSDRFSAERTGGSVSTLTIQRTQQEDSAVYLCASSLGVLAKNIQYFGAGTRLSVL.

This clone was counted once. The chain combines TRBV11-2 with TRBJ2-2, with D possibly being TRBD2 (6 bases). V shed 6 bases and J shed 5 bases, with 22 bases lying between them. CDR3 size: 17 residues. Germline values: CDR1 SGHAT, CDR2 FQNNGV. In DNA form, the CDR3 reads TGTGCCAGCAGAACCTCGCAGCCCACGGGGGTAACCGGGGAGCTGTTTTTT. Encoded protein: CASRTSQPTGVTGELFF.

The V gene is TRBV24-1, the J gene TRBJ2-3; 7 bases fit TRBD1. CDR1 KGHDR and CDR2 SFDVKD come from the germline V gene. This CDR3 spans 15 amino acids. Trimming cost V 3 bases and J 1 base; bases outside gene matches: 3. CDR3 residues: CATSDPGQGTDTQYF. CDR3 sequence (DNA): TGTGCCACCAGTGATCCCGGACAGGGCACAGATACGCAGTATTTT.

This sequence joins TRBV5-1 and TRBJ1-1, with D possibly being TRBD1 (5 bases). The length of the CDR3 is 14 residues. The germline CDR1 and CDR2 sequences are SGHRS and YFSETQ. The V and J ends lost 3 bases and 2 bases respectively, with 11 bases between them. This chain's CDR3 is CASSSLGDNTEAFF. In nucleotides, the CDR3 is TGCGCCAGCAGCTCCCTAGGGGATAACACTGAAGCTTTCTTT.

V gene TRBV12-5 combines with J gene TRBJ1-1, with a possible D match to TRBD1 (5 bases). Trimming took 2 bases from V and 8 from J, leaving 9 bases between them. Germline-derived CDR1 and CDR2 are LGHNT and FRNRAP. The CDR3 length is 12 residues. CDR3 bases: TGTGCTAGTGGTTTGTTACGACAGGAAGCTTTCTTT. This codes for CASGLLRQEAFF.

The chain joins TRBV5-6 to TRBJ2-7; D might be TRBD1 (5 bases). Germline-derived CDR1 and CDR2 are SGHDT and YYEEEE. The CDR3 is 13 amino acids. V was trimmed by 4 bases and J by 3 bases, leaving 11 bases between them. The chain's CDR3 is CASSNQGGYEQYF. Written as DNA, the CDR3 is TGTGCCAGCAGCAATCAGGGTGGCTACGAGCAGTACTTC.

This clone was observed a handful of times. This sequence joins TRBV19 and TRBJ1-2; 7 bases align to TRBD1. CDR3 length: 14 residues. J gave up 4 bases and V 4 bases, and 6 bases lay outside the gene matches. CDR1 is LNHDA and CDR2 is SQIVND in the germline V gene (reference sequence). CDR3 in DNA: TGTGCCAGTAGTACGACAGGGCACCGCTATGGCTACACCTTC. This translates into CASSTTGHRYGYTF.

In this sample, this clone turned up a few times. V gene TRBV7-9 combines with J gene TRBJ1-1; 7 bases align to TRBD1. The germline gives CDR1 SEHNR, CDR2 FQNEAQ (reference sequence). Unmatched junction bases numbered 10, after V lost 7 bases and J lost 5 bases. The CDR3 spans 14 residues. The CDR3 sequence: CASISQGDGTEAFF. CDR3 in DNA: TGTGCCAGCATAAGCCAGGGGGATGGGACTGAAGCTTTCTTT.

The chain combines TRBV25-1 with TRBJ1-1; TRBD1 aligns across 8 bases. Trimming took 2 bases from V and 3 from J; bases not matched to a gene: 2. The length of the CDR3 is 14 residues. Per the germline V gene, CDR1 is MGHDK and CDR2 is SYGVNS. Written as DNA, the CDR3 is TGTGCCAGCAGTGAAACAGGGGGGCACACTGAAGCTTTCTTT. As protein: CASSETGGHTEAFF.

The genes are TRBV9 and TRBJ2-2; D possibly corresponds to TRBD2 (6 bases). Germline CDR1 is SGDLS and CDR2 is YYNGEE. With 0 bases removed from V and 0 bases from J, the gap between germline ends came to 9 bases. The CDR3 spans 16 residues. The chain's CDR3 is CASSVVGGTNTGELFF. The CDR3 nucleotides read TGTGCCAGCAGCGTAGTTGGGGGGACGAACACCGGGGAGCTGTTTTTT.

This rearrangement joins TRBV18 to TRBJ2-1; D may be TRBD2 (5 bases). The CDR3 covers 14 residues. CDR1 and CDR2 (germline): KGHSH, LQKENI. V was cut by 3 bases and J by 6 bases, with 12 bases left in between. The CDR3, as DNA: TGTGCCAGCTCACCTAGCGCGGCAATCAATGAGCAGTTCTTC. This sequence encodes CASSPSAAINEQFF.

The chain is built from TRBV7-9 and TRBJ2-7; TRBD2 is a possible D gene (6 bases). CDR1 is SEHNR and CDR2 is FQNEAQ in the germline V gene (reference sequence). V was pared by 2 bases and J by 6 bases, with 17 bases between. The CDR3 has 15 amino acids. This CDR3 reads CASSLRGVSTTEQYF. The CDR3 DNA sequence: TGTGCCAGCAGCTTACGCGGGGTCTCAACTACCGAGCAGTACTTC.

The sample holds many counts of this clone. This chain links TRBV19 with TRBJ2-5; D remains ambiguous. The CDR3 is 13 residues long. CDR1 is LNHDA, CDR2 SQIVND, per germline (reference sequence). Trimming cost V 2 bases and J 5 bases, with 9 bases left between them. The DNA of the CDR3 is TGTGCCAGTAGTATATTTCCGCGGGAGACCCAGTACTTC. Translated, it gives CASSIFPRETQYF.

V usage is TRBV19 and J usage is TRBJ1-5, with D maybe TRBD1 (5 bases). The CDR3 extends over 15 amino acids. V lost 7 bases to trimming and J lost 4 bases, with 17 bases between them. CDR1 is LNHDA, CDR2 SQIVND, per germline (reference sequence). The CDR3 DNA reads TGTGCCAGTAACTCCCCATCAGGGCTAAATCAGCCCCAGCATTTT. Translating it yields CASNSPSGLNQPQHF.